Listed below are T cell receptor beta chains from one sample, sequenced in a study of cytomegalovirus exposure and HLA in healthy donors. Assay used: immunoSEQ multiplex PCR; TCRdb lists only in-frame clones, some missing. The table lists approximately 170,000 clones, around 67% of them singletons. The sequencing sample was made of PBMCs. All receptors derive from a woman aged 18-29 years in good health and CMV-seropositive. Each CDR3 is given without its conserved first and last residue. A D gene is named only where the DNA matches it firmly.

d_call	j_call	v_call	cdr3_aa
TRBD2	TRBJ2-1	TRBV11-3	ASSLGIFGTSGSNEQF
TRBD2	TRBJ2-1	TRBV5-1	ASSAGLAITNEQF
NA	TRBJ1-5	TRBV30	AWSRQESQPQH
TRBD1	TRBJ1-6	TRBV27	ASRVGTGPYYNSPLH
NA	TRBJ1-1	TRBV10-2	ASTYRTDTYTEAF
NA	TRBJ2-7	TRBV6-1	ASLLFRDITYEQY
TRBD1	TRBJ1-2	TRBV15	ATSEPWGRGPGYT
NA	TRBJ2-7	TRBV27	ASSLGPSTYEQY
NA	TRBJ2-7	TRBV4-1	ASSRDAIAMGYEQY
NA	TRBJ1-3	TRBV28	ATRTGNRNTIY
NA	TRBJ2-7	TRBV2	ASSGFEGANYEQY
TRBD2	TRBJ2-1	TRBV9	ASSVGTSFYNEQF
NA	TRBJ1-5	TRBV28	ASSLEVQRVQPQH
TRBD1	TRBJ2-7	TRBV18	ASSPGTGRLYEQY
NA	TRBJ1-1	TRBV15	ATSRGRSNTEAF
TRBD1	TRBJ2-3	TRBV13	ASSRTGGPSDTTDTQY
NA	TRBJ1-2	TRBV6-5	ASSYSQFWGDDGYT
NA	TRBJ2-2	TRBV6-5	ASSKPGHLTGELF
NA	TRBJ2-7	TRBV30	AWSVPGGLYEQY
NA	TRBJ2-1	TRBV7-9	ASMERGEQF
NA	TRBJ1-5	TRBV7-6	ASSPDGLRVGGQPQH
TRBD2	TRBJ2-7	TRBV7-8	ASSLVGDYHEQY
NA	TRBJ2-2	TRBV30	AWSAADRLMGGELF
TRBD2	TRBJ2-1	TRBV5-1	ASSQTLAGNEQF
NA	TRBJ2-5	TRBV2	ASSEAYGGQETQY
NA	TRBJ1-2	TRBV6-5	ASKTGSDYGYT
TRBD1	TRBJ2-1	TRBV10-3	AIADREYNEQF
TRBD1	TRBJ2-5	TRBV6-1	ASSEAESWDRSLQY
NA	TRBJ2-3	TRBV7-2	ASSPVPLEITDTQY
TRBD1	TRBJ2-1	TRBV19	ASSIGDRQYNEQF
TRBD2	TRBJ2-5	TRBV2	ARTLAGQETQY
NA	TRBJ1-2	TRBV6-1	ASTVDIWGVDGYT
TRBD1	TRBJ1-2	TRBV27	ASSFSGQGAGGYT
NA	TRBJ2-7	TRBV28	ASKPGTGKYEQY
NA	TRBJ1-5	TRBV29-1	SVAITGNQPQH
TRBD2	TRBJ2-7	TRBV27	ASTQLGTSGYRSYEQY
NA	TRBJ1-3	TRBV6-5	ASSGAHTIY
NA	TRBJ1-5	TRBV5-8	ASSIWPHQPQH
NA	TRBJ1-4	TRBV27	ASQDYQTEKLF
NA	TRBJ2-7	TRBV25-1	ASSAPILRDEQY
TRBD2	TRBJ2-1	TRBV30	AWSENGLAGNNEQF
NA	TRBJ2-6	TRBV5-6	ASSPAGGSGANVLT
NA	TRBJ1-2	TRBV5-6	ASRLVRAVDYGYT